A single T cell receptor (beta chain) is shown here with its context. Its antigen is unidentified. The CDR3 is made up of 17 amino acids. Trimming cost V 1 base and J 7 bases, with 20 bases left between them. Germline loops: CDR1 KGHSH, CDR2 LQKENI. The sample is drawn from a study of T cell responses to AZD1222 COVID-19 vaccine. General study findings and limits: Donors, mostly white British, included more females; clonal diversity was possibly underestimated. Of spike-specific TCRs, nearly half reportedly target regions left unmutated in variants. Spike-specific TCR breadth rose after two AZD1222 doses, and depth rose as well.

Some clones are missing from TCRdb's copy, which holds only in-frame ones; the method was immunoSEQ multiplex PCR. The data hold fewer than 100,000 clones, with 90% observed a single time. Sequencing was performed on peripheral blood, taken on day 0 of AZD1222 vaccination. The source is an adult in good health. This sequence joins TRBV18 and TRBJ2-1, with a weak D call TRBD1 (7 bases). In nucleotides, the CDR3 is TGTGCCAGCTCACCACTTAGGGCGGGACAGTCGATGAATGAGCAGTTCTTC. As protein: CASSPLRAGQSMNEQFF.